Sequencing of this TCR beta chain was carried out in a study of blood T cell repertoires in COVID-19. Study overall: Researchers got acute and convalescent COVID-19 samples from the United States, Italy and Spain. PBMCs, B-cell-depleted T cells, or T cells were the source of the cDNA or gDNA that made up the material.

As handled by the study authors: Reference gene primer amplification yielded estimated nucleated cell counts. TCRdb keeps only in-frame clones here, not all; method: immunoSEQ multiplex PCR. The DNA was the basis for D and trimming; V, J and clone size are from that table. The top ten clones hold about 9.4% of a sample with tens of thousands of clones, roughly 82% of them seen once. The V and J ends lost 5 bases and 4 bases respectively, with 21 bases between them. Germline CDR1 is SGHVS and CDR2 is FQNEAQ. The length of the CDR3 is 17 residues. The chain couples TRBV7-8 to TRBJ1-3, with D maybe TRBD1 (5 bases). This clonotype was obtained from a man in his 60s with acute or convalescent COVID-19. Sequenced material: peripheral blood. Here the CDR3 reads CASSPRSQRDSGNTIYF. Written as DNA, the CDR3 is TGTGCCAGCAGCCCCCGTTCACAGCGGGACTCCGGAAACACCATATATTTT.